The present entry profiles one T cell receptor beta chain with its context. This clonotype was detected ten times or more. There is no known antigen for this receptor. No base quality values were provided; no much bigger clone lies one nucleotide off. Taken from the germline V gene, the CDR1 and CDR2 loops are MGHDK and SYGVNS. Germline trimming: 3 bases from V, 5 bases from J; junction bases outside gene matches: 7. The CDR3 runs 14 amino acids, cysteine and phenylalanine included. Of the read, only the CDR3 DNA is kept; its 42 bases are in frame from base 1. This specimen comes from a study of CD8 T cells in ankylosing spondylitis listed by TCRdb under 2017. In the study overall: The study profiled T cell receptor beta repertoires in healthy donors and ankylosing spondylitis patients to find disease-linked TCR variants. In total, the full study cohort was made up of approximately 99 healthy donors and about two dozen ankylosing spondylitis patients. Peripheral blood was sampled, and synovial fluid was also collected from ankylosing spondylitis patients. Summary of the overall study and its limitations: A TCR beta motif made up of 7 to 9 highly homologous amino acid variants appeared to be characteristic of blood from ankylosing spondylitis patients. Some of the motif variants had been reported before in the synovial fluid and blood of reactive arthritis patients, a finding that suggests common disease-initiation mechanisms. The disease-linked clones were reported as significantly enriched in matched synovial fluid samples from ankylosing spondylitis patients. The disease-linked clones had a CD8+ phenotype and were found at relatively low frequencies in peripheral blood.

Sequenced using an Illumina HiSeq 2500. Quantitative 5'-RACE with molecular barcodes was used to prepare TCR beta libraries. Per the original workflow: A new computational method, built on a probabilistic model of VDJ rearrangement, was used to identify disease-linked TCR variants. TCRdb passed the public sequencing reads through fastp at Q25 and MiXCR, retaining productive beta sequences. Under each unique CDR3 protein, matching rows form one entry showing the most common genes and DNA. These V and J calls rely on TCRdb rather than the paper's analysis. The sample contains hundreds of thousands of distinct CDR3 sequences, approximately 24% of them found a single time. The ten largest clones add up to roughly 6.7% of the sample.

The chain employs TRBV25-1 and TRBJ2-7, and 7 junction bases match TRBD1. This receptor was obtained from a male donor with ankylosing spondylitis or in good health (not recorded which). The sequenced sample was blood, either unsorted or a sorted T cell fraction (not recorded which). Here the CDR3 is given as CASSEKGARNEQYF. The sequenced DNA: TGTGCCAGCAGTGAGAAGGGGGCGCGGAACGAGCAGTACTTC.